These 17 T cell receptor beta chains share one sample of origin, sequenced in a study of blood T cell repertoires in COVID-19. Clones were sequenced by immunoSEQ multiplex PCR, and TCRdb holds only the in-frame ones, with some missing. The sample includes 30,000 or so clones, roughly 86% of them seen just once. The specimen sequenced was peripheral blood. The receptors stem from a man aged 80 or over with active or convalescent COVID-19.

The rearrangement links TRBV30 to TRBJ1-5; the match to TRBD1 covers 7 bases. The length of the CDR3 is 14 residues. V was pared by 3 bases and J by 3 bases, with 5 bases of the junction left unmatched. From germline, CDR1 is GTSNPN and CDR2 SVGIG (reference sequence). This chain's CDR3 is CAWRTRGYNQPQHF. In DNA form, the CDR3 reads TGTGCCTGGAGAACCAGGGGGTACAATCAGCCCCAGCATTTT.

The genes are TRBV6-5 and TRBJ2-1; unclear D gene. There are 11 residues in the CDR3. Per the germline V gene, CDR1 is MNHEY and CDR2 is SVGAGI. Trimming took 2 bases from V and 9 from J, leaving 5 bases between them. CDR3 DNA: TGTGCCAGCAGTTACGGCGGTGAGCAGTTCTTC. It yields the protein CASSYGGEQFF.

This clone turned up a few times. The J gene is TRBJ1-5, the V gene TRBV3-1 (or the pseudogene TRBV3-2); TRBD1 might be the D (5 bases). Trimming removed 0 bases from V and 4 bases from J, with 10 bases in between. Germline loops: CDR1 LGHDT, CDR2 YNNKEL (reference sequence). The CDR3 runs 15 residues. The CDR3 sequence: CASSQDTGGNQPQHF. CDR3 coding DNA: TGTGCCAGCAGCCAAGATACAGGCGGAAATCAGCCCCAGCATTTT.

The CDR3 loop is CASSLRGRENIQYF. The CDR3 coding sequence is TGTGCCAGCAGCTTGCGCGGGAGGGAAAACATTCAGTACTTC. The genes are TRBV5-6 and TRBJ2-4, with 9 bases matching TRBD2. Trimming at V came to 1 base and at J to 5 bases, leaving 1 base not matched to a gene. The CDR3 is 14 amino acids. CDR1 SGHDT and CDR2 YYEEEE come from the germline V gene.

This clone was recorded a few times. The chain joins TRBV5-4 to TRBJ2-3; 8 bases map to TRBD1. Germline V gives CDR1 SGHNT, CDR2 YYREEE (reference sequence). The CDR3 runs to 17 residues. The V and J ends lost 4 bases and 1 base, in that order; junction bases with no gene match: 11. CDR3 coding DNA: TGTGCCAGCAGCAAAGAGGGGTCGGGACAGGGCACAGATACGCAGTATTTT. Protein sequence: CASSKEGSGQGTDTQYF.

CDR3 region: CAWSEPGLADEQFF. CDR3 nucleotide sequence: TGTGCCTGGAGTGAGCCGGGATTAGCCGATGAGCAGTTCTTC. The chain has TRBV30 and TRBJ2-1; D possibly corresponds to TRBD2 (5 bases). V was cut by 1 base and J by 8 bases, with 15 bases left in between. This CDR3 is 14 amino acids long. CDR1 and CDR2 (germline): GTSNPN, SVGIG (reference sequence). Based on the CDR3 plus reference TRBV30 and TRBJ2-1, the full variable domain is SQTIHQWPATLVQPVGSPLSLECTVEGTSNPNLYWYRQAAGRGLQLLFYSVGIGQISSEVPQNLSASRPQDRQFILSSKKLLLSDSGFYLCAWSEPGLADEQFFGPGTRLTVL.

V and J are TRBV5-4 and TRBJ2-5, with D uncertain. Trimming left V 1 base short and J 4 bases short, with 8 bases between. The V gene's germline CDR1 is SGHNT and CDR2 YYREEE (reference sequence). The CDR3 runs 13 residues. The CDR3 DNA reads TGTGCCAGCAGCTTGTTCAACGGAGAGACCCAGTACTTC. This gives the protein CASSLFNGETQYF.

This clone was observed a few times. V gene TRBV6-4 combines with J gene TRBJ2-3, with 8 bases aligning to TRBD2. J lost 2 bases, V lost 6 bases, and 7 bases had no gene match. Per germline, CDR1 MRHNA and CDR2 SNTAGT. The CDR3 totals 15 residues. CDR3 nucleotide sequence: TGTGCCAGCAGATCTACTAGCGGACTCACAGATACGCAGTATTTT. Amino acid sequence: CASRSTSGLTDTQYF.

The chain uses TRBV5-1 and TRBJ2-1, with TRBD2 identical over 13 bases. Losses at the gene ends were 1 base for V and 9 bases for J; bases not matched to a gene: 4. The CDR3 totals 15 residues. Germline values: CDR1 SGHRS, CDR2 YFSETQ. The CDR3, as DNA: TGCGCCAGCAGCTTGTTGGGGACTAGCGGGATTGAGCAGTTCTTC. Its protein is CASSLLGTSGIEQFF.

The chain employs TRBV5-1 and TRBJ1-2; the D is unclear. Trimming left V 2 bases short and J 5 bases short, with 10 bases between. CDR1 and CDR2 (germline): SGHRS, YFSETQ. The CDR3 length is 13 residues. CDR3 sequence: CASSFNSLYGYTF. The CDR3 nucleotides are TGCGCCAGCAGCTTTAACAGCCTATATGGCTACACCTTC.

The chain combines TRBV6-2 or TRBV6-3 with TRBJ2-7; the D gene is possibly TRBD2 (5 bases). The CDR3 spans 11 residues. V shed 4 bases and J shed 4 bases, with 5 bases lying between them. Germline assignment: CDR1 MNHEY and CDR2 SVGEGT. The DNA for the CDR3 is TGTGCCAGCAGTTGGGAGTACGAGCAGTACTTC. As protein: CASSWEYEQYF.

This chain links TRBV7-2 with TRBJ2-7, with 9 nucleotides matching TRBD1. In germline, CDR1 is SGHTA, CDR2 FQGNSA. There are 14 residues in the CDR3. Trimming cost V 5 bases and J 6 bases; bases outside gene matches: 8. The CDR3 sequence is CASSRPGQGLEQYF. CDR3 DNA: TGTGCCAGCAGCCGGCCGGGACAGGGCCTCGAGCAGTACTTC.

The gene calls are TRBV5-1 and TRBJ1-4; 9 bases are a match to TRBD1. The CDR3 has 14 amino acids. Per germline, CDR1 SGHRS and CDR2 YFSETQ. V gave up 4 bases and J gave up 8 bases; unmatched junction bases: 6. The CDR3 nucleotides read TGCGCCAGCAGCCTACAGGGGGCGCGGGAAAAACTGTTTTTT. Translation: CASSLQGAREKLFF.

The chain has TRBV10-3 and TRBJ2-3; tentative D call: TRBD2 (6 bases). Trimming pared 0 bases from V and 1 base from J, leaving 11 bases between. This CDR3 is built from 16 residues. Germline CDR1 ENHRY, CDR2 SYGVKD. CDR3 DNA sequence: TGTGCCATCAGTGAGTCGTATTCTAGCGGCACAGATACGCAGTATTTT. This encodes CAISESYSSGTDTQYF.

The chain couples TRBV15 to TRBJ2-5, with 7 bases identical to TRBD2. CDR3 length: 14 residues. V dropped 5 bases and J dropped 5; count of bases not matched to a gene: 8. Germline CDR1 and CDR2: LNHNV and YYDKDF (reference sequence). This chain's CDR3 is CATSGRISGETQYF. The CDR3, as DNA: TGTGCCACCAGCGGGCGGATTAGCGGGGAGACCCAGTACTTC.

V usage is TRBV5-1 and J usage is TRBJ1-2, with 10 bases that match TRBD1. V was pared by 4 bases and J by 8 bases, with 2 bases of the junction left unmatched. The CDR3 has 12 residues. Germline V gene data show CDR1 as SGHRS and CDR2 as YFSETQ. This CDR3 is CASSTGQGGYTF. DNA of the CDR3: TGCGCCAGCAGCACGGGACAGGGGGGCTACACCTTC.

This clone was picked up a small number of times. This sequence joins TRBV6-2 or TRBV6-3 and TRBJ2-7; D is possibly TRBD1 (6 bases). Trimming took 4 bases from V and 3 from J, leaving 16 bases between them. Germline lookup yields CDR1 MNHEY and CDR2 SVGEGT. The CDR3 contains 15 residues. CDR3 DNA: TGTGCCAGCAGTTCAATTCGGGACACTCTCTACGAGCAGTACTTC. It codes for CASSSIRDTLYEQYF.